Below are 30 T cell receptor beta chains sequenced from a single sample in a study of blood T cell repertoires in COVID-19. Sequencing used immunoSEQ multiplex PCR; TCRdb keeps in-frame clones, though not all of them. Among over 150,000 clones, around 85% were seen once, and the ten largest hold roughly 3.2%. Material: PBMCs or T cells enriched from blood (not recorded which). The receptors were sampled from a woman aged 25 to 39 who had recovered from COVID-19.

The V and J genes are TRBV28 and TRBJ1-4; no firm D call. Germline-derived CDR1 and CDR2 are MDHEN and SYDVKM. CDR3 length: 16 amino acids. V was clipped by 3 bases and J by 3 bases, with 14 bases between them. This CDR3 reads CASSFGALAPNEKLFF. The CDR3 bases are TGTGCCAGCAGTTTTGGTGCATTAGCCCCTAATGAAAAACTGTTTTTT. Combining the CDR3 with reference TRBV28 and TRBJ1-4 gives the whole variable domain DVKVTQSSRYLVKRTGEKVFLECVQDMDHENMFWYRQDPGLGLRLIYFSYDVKMKEKGDIPEGYSVSREKKERFSLILESASTNQTSMYLCASSFGALAPNEKLFFGSGTQLSVL.

V is TRBV6-5 and J is TRBJ1-1; no clear D. With 1 base removed from V and 5 bases from J, the gap between germline ends came to 8 bases. Germline CDR1 MNHEY, CDR2 SVGAGI. The length of the CDR3 is 13 residues. The DNA of the CDR3 is TGTGCCAGCAGTTACTATTCCGGGACTGAAGCTTTCTTT. Translating gives CASSYYSGTEAFF.

The genes are TRBV12-5 and TRBJ1-5; D is unclear. Trimming cost V 2 bases and J 0 bases, with 17 bases left between them. Germline V CDR1 and CDR2: LGHNT, FRNRAP. This CDR3 spans 18 amino acids. CDR3 protein: CASGLIKRRENSNQPQHF. CDR3 DNA sequence: TGTGCTAGTGGTTTGATAAAGCGTAGGGAGAATAGCAATCAGCCCCAGCATTTT.

For this clone: Mismatch with germline at one junction end may stem from a read error. This chain uses TRBV20-1 with TRBJ1-5; 9 nucleotides match TRBD1. Germline V gene sequence: CDR1 DFQATT, CDR2 SNEGSKA (reference sequence). The CDR3 totals 10 residues. In DNA, the CDR3 is TGCAGTGTTGCGCGGGACAGGGTTAATTTT. Its translation: CSVARDRVNF.

This chain connects TRBV5-1 to TRBJ2-7, with D possibly matching TRBD1 (7 bases). The CDR3 has 13 amino acids. CDR1 and CDR2 (germline): SGHRS, YFSETQ. V lost 4 bases and J 2 bases, leaving 10 bases between the germline ends. The CDR3 DNA sequence: TGCGCCAGCAGCGCGGGACAGACCTACGAGCAGTACTTC. This sequence encodes CASSAGQTYEQYF.

J is TRBJ1-5 and V is TRBV7-2, with 7 positions matching TRBD1. CDR1 is SGHTA and CDR2 is FQGNSA in the germline V gene. V shed 5 bases, J shed 7 bases, and the junction held 8 bases outside the gene matches. There are 14 residues in the CDR3. Here the CDR3 DNA reads TGTGCCAGCAGCGAACAGGGGCGGGACCAGCCCCAGCATTTT. This sequence encodes CASSEQGRDQPQHF.

Only a few counts were recorded for this clone. The CDR3: CASSQLPGQGFYTF. The CDR3 nucleotides read TGTGCCAGCTCACAATTACCGGGACAGGGGTTCTACACCTTC. J is TRBJ1-2 and V is TRBV18, with TRBD1 matching over 10 bases. Germline trimming cut 4 bases from V and 10 bases from J; bases unmatched to any gene: 9. Germline V lookup: CDR1 KGHSH, CDR2 LQKENI. The CDR3 is 14 residues long.

This clone has just a few counts. The chain employs TRBV19 and TRBJ1-1, with D possibly TRBD1 on 5 matching bases. CDR3 length: 14 residues. Germline CDR1 is LNHDA and CDR2 is SQIVND (reference sequence). Between the trimmed V and J ends, which lost 6 bases and 4 bases, there was a span of 15 bases. This CDR3 is CASRFLGQGTEAFF. CDR3 nucleotide sequence: TGTGCCAGTAGATTCCTTGGGCAGGGCACTGAAGCTTTCTTT.

The J gene is TRBJ2-7, the V gene TRBV5-5; the D is unclear. Trimming removed 0 bases at V and 2 bases at J, with 6 bases between. CDR3 length equals 13 residues. CDR1 and CDR2 from the germline V gene are SGHKS and YYEKEE (reference sequence). The DNA of the CDR3 is TGTGCCAGCAGCTTGGTGGCAGCCTACGAGCAGTACTTC. This gives the protein CASSLVAAYEQYF.

The V and J genes are TRBV28 and TRBJ1-5; 10 bases agree with TRBD1. Germline lookup yields CDR1 MDHEN and CDR2 SYDVKM. The CDR3 covers 19 residues. V shed 6 bases, J shed 11 bases, and the junction held 25 bases outside the gene matches. CDR3 coding DNA: TGTGCCAGCAGGTCCGGGACAGGGGCAGGACTACCCGAATCGTTGGCCCAGCATTTT. It specifies CASRSGTGAGLPESLAQHF. The full variable domain, with the rest looked up from reference TRBV28 and TRBJ1-5, is DVKVTQSSRYLVKRTGEKVFLECVQDMDHENMFWYRQDPGLGLRLIYFSYDVKMKEKGDIPEGYSVSREKKERFSLILESASTNQTSMYLCASRSGTGAGLPESLAQHFGDGTRLSIL.

This clone has ten or more counts. The sample has other DNA sequences that encode this CDR3 too. V is TRBV7-2 and J is TRBJ2-7, with 10 nucleotides matching TRBD1. The CDR3 length is 15 residues. Germline V lookup: CDR1 SGHTA, CDR2 FQGNSA. Trimming removed 5 bases from V and 0 bases from J; junction bases left unmatched: 4. For the CDR3, the DNA is TGTGCCAGCAGCCCCAGACAGGGGGCCTCCTACGAGCAGTACTTC. Protein: CASSPRQGASYEQYF.

The chain recombines TRBV6-5 with TRBJ1-5, with TRBD1 matching 7 bases. CDR3 length: 13 residues. The J segment lost 1 base and the V segment lost 8 bases, leaving 2 bases of the junction unmatched. CDR1 MNHEY and CDR2 SVGAGI come from the germline V gene. The CDR3 protein is CASEGGSNQPQHF. CDR3 DNA: TGTGCCAGCGAAGGGGGCAGCAATCAGCCCCAGCATTTT.

The chain carries TRBV2 and TRBJ2-5, with TRBD2 matching 8 bases. The V gene's germline CDR1 is SNHLY and CDR2 FYNNEI. V lost 1 base and J lost 6; bases outside the gene matches: 7. This CDR3 contains 15 residues. The CDR3 coding sequence is TGTGCCAGCAGTGAAGAATTAGCGGGACCGAAGACCCAGTACTTC. It is translated as CASSEELAGPKTQYF. Complete variable domain (other parts from reference TRBV2 and TRBJ2-5): EPEVTQTPSHQVTQMGQEVILRCVPISNHLYFYWYRQILGQKVEFLVSFYNNEISEKSEIFDDQFSVERPDGSNFTLKIRSTKLEDSAMYFCASSEELAGPKTQYFGPGTRLLVL.

This chain joins TRBV28 and TRBJ2-5; TRBD1 aligns across 7 bases. Germline V lookup: CDR1 MDHEN, CDR2 SYDVKM. The CDR3 extends over 15 amino acids. V shed 3 bases and J 4 bases; nucleotides not matched to a gene: 8. The CDR3 coding sequence is TGTGCCAGCAGTTTGACAGGGTTTGGAGTAGAGACCCAGTACTTC. Encoded protein: CASSLTGFGVETQYF.

The rearrangement joins TRBV23-1 to TRBJ2-7; no clear D. TRBV23-1 counts as an open reading frame of uncertain function. V was pared by 0 bases and J by 5 bases, with 8 bases between. The CDR3 spans 13 residues. CDR3 nucleotide sequence: TGCGCCAGCAGTCAATCATTCCCCAACGAGCAGTACGTC. This encodes CASSQSFPNEQYV.

The chain combines TRBV7-9 with TRBJ1-1; D remains ambiguous. The CDR3 is made up of 15 amino acids. The V and J ends lost 5 bases and 4 bases respectively, with 17 bases between them. Germline V gene data show CDR1 as SEHNR and CDR2 as FQNEAQ (reference sequence). CDR3 residues: CASSPGDLLGTEAFF. Here the CDR3 DNA reads TGTGCCAGCAGCCCCGGAGACCTCCTCGGCACTGAAGCTTTCTTT.

The chain carries TRBV5-1 and TRBJ2-2, with 7 bases aligning to TRBD1. CDR1 SGHRS and CDR2 YFSETQ come from the germline V gene. Trimming removed 4 bases from V and 0 bases from J; junction bases left unmatched: 3. This CDR3 spans 15 amino acids. The CDR3 DNA sequence: TGCGCCAGCAGCCTGGGACAGACGAACACCGGGGAGCTGTTTTTT. Translated, it gives CASSLGQTNTGELFF. Complete variable domain (other parts from reference TRBV5-1 and TRBJ2-2): KAGVTQTPRYLIKTRGQQVTLSCSPISGHRSVSWYQQTPGQGLQFLFEYFSETQRNKGNFPGRFSGRQFSNSRSEMNVSTLELGDSALYLCASSLGQTNTGELFFGEGSRLTVL.

The chain is built from TRBV7-9 and TRBJ1-6; unclear D gene. Germline CDR1 reads SEHNR; CDR2 reads FQNEAQ (reference sequence). With 5 bases removed from V and 2 bases from J, the gap between germline ends came to 13 bases. The CDR3 runs 16 residues. The CDR3 coding sequence is TGTGCCAGCAGCCGTCCCATAGACACCTATAATTCACCCCTCCACTTT. Protein product: CASSRPIDTYNSPLHF.

This chain links TRBV19 with TRBJ1-2, with D possibly being TRBD1 (6 bases). CDR3 length equals 15 residues. Trimming took off 1 base at V and 4 bases at J, with 13 bases between the two ends. Germline V gene sequence: CDR1 LNHDA, CDR2 SQIVND (reference sequence). The CDR3 region has the DNA TGTGCCAGTAGTATAGGGACAGCCTCTTCCTATGGCTACACCTTC. Translation gives CASSIGTASSYGYTF. Full variable domain (remainder filled in from reference TRBV19 and TRBJ1-2): DGGITQSPKYLFRKEGQNVTLSCEQNLNHDAMYWYRQDPGQGLRLIYYSQIVNDFQKGDIAEGYSVSREKKESFPLTVTSAQKNPTAFYLCASSIGTASSYGYTFGSGTRLTVV.

This CDR3 reads CASSLAVRGFGNQPQHF. CDR3 nucleotides: TGTGCCAGCAGCTTAGCGGTCAGGGGGTTCGGCAATCAGCCCCAGCATTTT. The chain recombines TRBV7-8 with TRBJ1-5; TRBD1 matches at 7 bases. The CDR3 length is 17 residues. The junction had 7 bases not matched to a gene; V was cut back by 0 bases and J by 2 bases. Germline CDR1 SGHVS, CDR2 FQNEAQ.

The chain couples TRBV20-1 to TRBJ1-1, with D possibly matching TRBD1 (6 bases). The CDR3 has 15 residues. Germline lookup yields CDR1 DFQATT and CDR2 SNEGSKA (reference sequence). V lost 3 bases, J lost 3 bases, and 17 bases lay in between. As DNA, the CDR3 is TGCAGTGCTAGTGACTTTCGGCAGGGGTACACTGAAGCTTTCTTT. It yields the protein CSASDFRQGYTEAFF.

This chain links TRBV15 with TRBJ1-2; TRBD1 matches at 9 bases. This CDR3 has 16 amino acids. The J segment lost 2 bases and the V segment lost 2 bases, leaving 6 bases of the junction unmatched. CDR1 is LNHNV, CDR2 YYDKDF, per germline (reference sequence). CDR3 nucleotide sequence: TGTGCCACCAGCAGATTGGGACAGGGCAAAAACTATGGCTACACCTTC. Its protein is CATSRLGQGKNYGYTF.

This clone was detected many times. The V call is TRBV27, the J call TRBJ2-7; 9 bases align to TRBD1. This CDR3 comprises 14 residues. J gave up 4 bases and V 4 bases, and 5 bases lay outside the gene matches. Germline V gene sequence: CDR1 MNHEY, CDR2 SMNVEV (reference sequence). Written as DNA, the CDR3 is TGTGCCAGCAGTTCTAGGGACAGGGTTTACGAGCAGTACGTC. This sequence encodes CASSSRDRVYEQYV.

This sequence joins TRBV10-3 and TRBJ1-1; no reliable D call. V was trimmed by 3 bases and J by 2 bases, leaving 10 bases between them. This CDR3 has 14 residues. Germline lookup yields CDR1 ENHRY and CDR2 SYGVKD. The CDR3 sequence is CAISDGRLNTEAFF. The CDR3 region has the DNA TGTGCCATCAGTGATGGCAGGCTAAACACTGAAGCTTTCTTT.

The rearrangement uses TRBV10-3 and TRBJ1-1, with D perhaps TRBD1 (6 bases). CDR3 length: 12 residues. Germline V gene sequence: CDR1 ENHRY, CDR2 SYGVKD. V was trimmed by 11 bases and J by 3 bases, leaving 13 bases between them. CDR3 coding DNA: TGTGCCTCACAGGGATTGGACACTGAAGCTTTCTTT. Translating gives CASQGLDTEAFF.

The CDR3 coding sequence is TGTGCCAGCTCACGGACAGGGGGATATGGCTACACCTTC. Amino acids: CASSRTGGYGYTF. The chain employs TRBV18 and TRBJ1-2; 10 bases fit TRBD1. This CDR3 has 13 residues. After removal of 4 bases from V and 5 bases from J, the junction contained 1 base not matched to a gene. CDR1 and CDR2 (germline): KGHSH, LQKENI.

The gene calls are TRBV27 and TRBJ2-3; 7 bases match TRBD1. The V gene end was trimmed by 7 bases and the J gene end by 3 bases; junction bases not matched to a gene: 16. This CDR3 region has 17 residues. From germline, CDR1 is MNHEY and CDR2 SMNVEV (reference sequence). As DNA, the CDR3 is TGTGCCAGCAATCTTTTTCCAGGGGGAGTAGGTACAGATACGCAGTATTTT. This gives the protein CASNLFPGGVGTDTQYF.

The genes are TRBV27 and TRBJ2-2; 9 bases map to TRBD2. The CDR3 consists of 15 residues. Germline CDR1 and CDR2: MNHEY and SMNVEV (reference sequence). J lost 4 bases, V lost 10 bases, and 10 bases had no gene match. The CDR3 spells CATSLLAGITGELFF. DNA of the CDR3: TGTGCCACCTCCCTCCTAGCGGGGATCACCGGGGAGCTGTTTTTT.

The chain uses TRBV10-3 and TRBJ2-3, with 7 bases that match TRBD1. Germline CDR1 ENHRY, CDR2 SYGVKD. The trim removed 2 bases at V and 5 bases at J, leaving 10 bases unmatched. This CDR3 contains 16 residues. This CDR3 reads CAISERGEGAGDTQYF. DNA for the CDR3: TGTGCCATCAGTGAGCGGGGAGAGGGGGCGGGAGATACGCAGTATTTT.

V and J are TRBV18 and TRBJ2-7; a possible D gene is TRBD2 (6 bases). Trimming left V 2 bases short and J 1 base short, with 18 bases between. CDR1 and CDR2 (germline): KGHSH, LQKENI. The CDR3 extends over 17 amino acids. DNA for the CDR3: TGTGCCAGCTCACCATCGGGCGGCGGGGCTCGGTCCTACGAGCAGTACTTC. Amino acids: CASSPSGGGARSYEQYF.